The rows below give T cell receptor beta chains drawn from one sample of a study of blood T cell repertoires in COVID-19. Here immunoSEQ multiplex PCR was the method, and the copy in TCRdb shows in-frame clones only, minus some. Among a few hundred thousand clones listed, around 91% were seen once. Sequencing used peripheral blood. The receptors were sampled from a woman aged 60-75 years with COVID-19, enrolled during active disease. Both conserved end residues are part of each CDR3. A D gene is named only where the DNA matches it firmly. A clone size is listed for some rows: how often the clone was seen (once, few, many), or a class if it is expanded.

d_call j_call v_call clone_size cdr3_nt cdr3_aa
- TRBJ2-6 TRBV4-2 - TGTGCCAGCAGCCCCCGGACAGCCTCTGGGGCCAACGTCCTGACTTTC CASSPRTASGANVLTF
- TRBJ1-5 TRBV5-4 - TGTGCCAGCAGCTTACGAGGGAACAATCAGCCCCAGCATTTT CASSLRGNNQPQHF
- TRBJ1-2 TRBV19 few TGTGCCAGTAGTATGATAACAGGCGGCCCATATGGCTACACCTTC CASSMITGGPYGYTF
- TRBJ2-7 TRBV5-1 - TGCGCCAGCAGCGCGGGCCCTATGTACGAGCAGTACTTC CASSAGPMYEQYF
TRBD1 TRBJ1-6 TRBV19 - TGTGCCAGTAGTACTGGACAGGTCCCTAATTCACCCCTCCACTTT CASSTGQVPNSPLHF
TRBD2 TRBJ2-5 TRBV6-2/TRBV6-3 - TGTGCCAGCAGTTACGGTCCTGCGGGGGGGGCCACTCTGAGCCCCCAGTACTTC CASSYGPAGGATLSPQYF
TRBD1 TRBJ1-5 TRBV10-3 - TGTGCCATCAGTGGGAACGACAGGGGTAGGGACAATCAGCCCCAGCATTTT CAISGNDRGRDNQPQHF
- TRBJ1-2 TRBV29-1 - TGCAGCGTTGAAGGTGGCAGGGAGGACTATGGCTACACCTTC CSVEGGREDYGYTF
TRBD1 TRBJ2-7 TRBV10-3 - TGTGCCATCAGCACAGGGGACGACTACGAGCAGTACTTC CAISTGDDYEQYF
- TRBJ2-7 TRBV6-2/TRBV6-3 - TGTGCCAGCAGTTACGGAGGTGTGGGGAGCGAGCAGTACTTC CASSYGGVGSEQYF
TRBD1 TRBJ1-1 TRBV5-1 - TGCGCCAGCAGCTTGGGACAGGGGTGGAGCACTGAAGCTTTCTTT CASSLGQGWSTEAFF
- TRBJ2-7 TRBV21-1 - TGTGCCAGCAGCAAACCTGGAGGGGAGGACTACGAGCAGTACTTC CASSKPGGEDYEQYF
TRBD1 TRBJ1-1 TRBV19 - TGTGCCAGTAGTGTCGATACGACAGGGGGCGTTAGATCTGAAGCTTTCTTT CASSVDTTGGVRSEAFF
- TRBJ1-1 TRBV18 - TGTGCCAGCTCACCAGGTCCGGTCGCGGGTACTTTCTTT CASSPGPVAGTFF
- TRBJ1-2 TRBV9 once TGTGCCAGCAGCAAAGAGGTGAACTATGGCTACACCTTC CASSKEVNYGYTF
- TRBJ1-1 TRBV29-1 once TGCAGCGTTGCGGCAGGTGAAGCTTTCTTT CSVAAGEAFF
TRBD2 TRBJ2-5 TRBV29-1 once TGCAGCGTTGATCGGCTAGCGGGGAACCAAGAGACCCAGTACTTC CSVDRLAGNQETQYF
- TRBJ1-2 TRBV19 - TGTGCCAGTAGTATAGGCGGGGAAAACTATGGCTACACCTTC CASSIGGENYGYTF
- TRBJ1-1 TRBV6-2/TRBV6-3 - TGTGCCAGCAGTAGGGGAAGGGAAACTGAAGCTTTCTTT CASSRGRETEAFF
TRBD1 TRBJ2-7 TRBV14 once TGTGCCAGCAGTCAGGGACAGGGGGCTATATACGAGCAGTACTTC CASSQGQGAIYEQYF
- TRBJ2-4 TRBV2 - TGTGCCAGCAGTGAGGGGAGAAACATTCAGTACTTC CASSEGRNIQYF
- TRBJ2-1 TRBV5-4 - TGTGCCAGCAGCTTGGGGGTGGGGCTTAGCTACAATGAGCAGTTCTTC CASSLGVGLSYNEQFF
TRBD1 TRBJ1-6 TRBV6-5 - TGTGCCAGCAGTTACTCGGCAGGGGGCAACGATTCACCCCTCCACTTT CASSYSAGGNDSPLHF
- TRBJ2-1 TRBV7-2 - TGTGCCAGCAGCTCCCAAGCGGGTAGCTCCTACAATGAGCAGTTCTTC CASSSQAGSSYNEQFF
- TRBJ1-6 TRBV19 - TGTGCCAGTAGTCCGAGACAGATAGATTCACCCCTCCACTTT CASSPRQIDSPLHF
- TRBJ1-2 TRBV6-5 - TGTGCCAGCAGCAGAGGACAGTCCTCTAACTATGGCTACACCTTC CASSRGQSSNYGYTF
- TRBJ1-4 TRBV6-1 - TGTGCCAGCAGTGAAGCCAGGTTAAATGAAAAACTGTTTTTT CASSEARLNEKLFF
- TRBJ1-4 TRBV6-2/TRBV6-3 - TGTGCCAGCAGTTCAGGGTGGGAAAAACTGTTTTTT CASSSGWEKLFF
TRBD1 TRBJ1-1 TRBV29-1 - TGCAGCGTTTCCGACAGGGGGAACACTGAAGCTTTCTTT CSVSDRGNTEAFF
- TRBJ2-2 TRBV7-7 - TGTGCCAGCAGCCCCGACCGGGGGGCTCCCGGCGGGGAGCTGTTTTTT CASSPDRGAPGGELFF
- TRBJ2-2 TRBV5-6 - TGTGCCAGCAGCTTAATCAGCAGGGCCGGGGAGCTGTTTTTT CASSLISRAGELFF
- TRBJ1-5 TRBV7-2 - TGTGCCAGCAGCTTATACTGGAGGGGAGGCTATCAGCCCCAGCATTTT CASSLYWRGGYQPQHF
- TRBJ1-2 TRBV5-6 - TGTGCCAGCAATTACCTCCCAGGGAACTATGGCTACACCTTC CASNYLPGNYGYTF
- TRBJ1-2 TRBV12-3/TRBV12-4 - TGTGCCAGCAGCCTAACGGGGAATGGCTACACCTTC CASSLTGNGYTF
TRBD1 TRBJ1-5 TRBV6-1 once TGTGCCAGCAGTGAAGTCCAGGGGGCGAGACAGCCCCAGCATTTT CASSEVQGARQPQHF
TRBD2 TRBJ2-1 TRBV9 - TGTGCCAGCAGCGTAGTAGCGGGGGGAATCTACAATGAGCAGTTCTTC CASSVVAGGIYNEQFF
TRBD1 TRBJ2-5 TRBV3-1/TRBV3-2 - TGTGCCAGCAGCCAGGCCCTTGGACAGGGGAAGAGGACCCAGTACTTC CASSQALGQGKRTQYF
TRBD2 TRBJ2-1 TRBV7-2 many TGTGCCAGCAGCTTTGCGAGCGGGGGGAAATACAATGAGCAGTTCTTC CASSFASGGKYNEQFF
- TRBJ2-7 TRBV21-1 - TGTGCCAGCAGCAAAGGAGGAGGTGGTAAACGGAGCTCCTACGAGCAGTACTTC CASSKGGGGKRSSYEQYF
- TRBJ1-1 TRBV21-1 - TGTGCCAGCAGTAAGAACTCAGGGGGTGCTTTCTTT CASSKNSGGAFF
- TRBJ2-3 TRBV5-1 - TGCGCCAGCAGCCCAATTGCCGGAGGCACAGATACGCAGTATTTT CASSPIAGGTDTQYF
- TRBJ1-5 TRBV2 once TGTGCCAGCAGTGACCCAGGGCTGGGGGGTCAGCCCCAGCATTTT CASSDPGLGGQPQHF
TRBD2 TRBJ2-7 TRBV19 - TGTGCCAGCAGACTAGCGGGGGGCTACGAGCAGTACTTC CASRLAGGYEQYF
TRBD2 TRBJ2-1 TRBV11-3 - TGTGCCAGCAGCCCTACTAGCGGGGGGGCCCTCTACAATGAGCAGTTCTTC CASSPTSGGALYNEQFF
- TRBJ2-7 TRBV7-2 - TGTGCCAGCAGCTTAACGGGGGCCTACGAGCAGTACTTC CASSLTGAYEQYF
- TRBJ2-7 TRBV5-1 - TGCGCCAGCAGCCCGGACTCTTCCTACGAGCAGTACTTC CASSPDSSYEQYF
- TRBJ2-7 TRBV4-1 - TGCGCCAGCAGCCAAGACTACAGCTCCTACGAGCAGTACTTC CASSQDYSSYEQYF
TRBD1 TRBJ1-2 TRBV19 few TGTGCCAGTAGTACGGGACAGAAACTTTCTGGCTACACCTTC CASSTGQKLSGYTF
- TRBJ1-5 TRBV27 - TGTGCCAGCAGTGCCAGACAGGTCAGGTGGGGGCCCCAGCATTTT CASSARQVRWGPQHF
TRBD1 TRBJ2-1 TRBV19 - TGTGCCAGTAGACAGGGGACCTACAATGAGCAGTTCTTC CASRQGTYNEQFF
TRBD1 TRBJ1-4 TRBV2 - TGTGCCAGCAGTGACGCAACGGGACAGGGAGGGGAAAAACTGTTTTTT CASSDATGQGGEKLFF